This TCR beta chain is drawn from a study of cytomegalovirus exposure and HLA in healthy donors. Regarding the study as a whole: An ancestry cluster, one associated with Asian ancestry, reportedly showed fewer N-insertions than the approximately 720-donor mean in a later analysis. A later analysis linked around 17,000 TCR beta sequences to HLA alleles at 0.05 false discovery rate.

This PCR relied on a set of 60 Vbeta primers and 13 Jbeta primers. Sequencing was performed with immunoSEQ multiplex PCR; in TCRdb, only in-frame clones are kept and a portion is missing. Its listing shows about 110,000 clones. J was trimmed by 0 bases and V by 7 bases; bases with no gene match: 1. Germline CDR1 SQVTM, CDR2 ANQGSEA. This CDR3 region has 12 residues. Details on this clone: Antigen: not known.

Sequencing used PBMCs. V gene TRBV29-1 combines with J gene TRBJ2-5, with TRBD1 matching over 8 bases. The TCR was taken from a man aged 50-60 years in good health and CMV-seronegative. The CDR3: CSGQGYQETQYF. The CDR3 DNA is TGCAGCGGACAGGGGTACCAAGAGACCCAGTACTTC.